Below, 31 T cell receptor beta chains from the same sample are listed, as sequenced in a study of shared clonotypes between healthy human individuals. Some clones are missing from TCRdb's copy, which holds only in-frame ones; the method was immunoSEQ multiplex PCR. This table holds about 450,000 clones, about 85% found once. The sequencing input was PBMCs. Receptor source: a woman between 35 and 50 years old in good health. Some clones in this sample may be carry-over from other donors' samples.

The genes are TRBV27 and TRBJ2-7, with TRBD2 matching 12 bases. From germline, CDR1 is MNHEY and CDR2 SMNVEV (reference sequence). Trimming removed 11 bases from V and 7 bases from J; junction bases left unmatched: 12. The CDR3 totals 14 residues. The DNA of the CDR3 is TGTGCCGCCGGGCTAGCGGGAGGGTCTGGGGAGCAGTACTTC. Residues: CAAGLAGGSGEQYF.

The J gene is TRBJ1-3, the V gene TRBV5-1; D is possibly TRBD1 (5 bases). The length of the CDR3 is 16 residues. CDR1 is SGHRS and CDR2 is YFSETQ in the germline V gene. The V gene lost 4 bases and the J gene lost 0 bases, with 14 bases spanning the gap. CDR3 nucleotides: TGCGCCAGCAGCCCTGAAGGGACCAGCTCTGGAAACACCATATATTTT. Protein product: CASSPEGTSSGNTIYF.

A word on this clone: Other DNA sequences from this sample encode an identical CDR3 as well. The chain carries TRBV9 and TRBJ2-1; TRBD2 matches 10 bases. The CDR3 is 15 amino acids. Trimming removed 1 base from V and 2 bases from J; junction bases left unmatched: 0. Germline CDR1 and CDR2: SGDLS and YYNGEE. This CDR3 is CASSVLAGAYNEQFF. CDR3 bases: TGTGCCAGCAGCGTACTAGCGGGGGCCTACAATGAGCAGTTCTTC.

The CDR3 loop reads CASTITSESYNEQFF. CDR3 nucleotide sequence: TGTGCCAGTACCATAACTAGCGAATCCTACAATGAGCAGTTCTTC. The chain links TRBV19 to TRBJ2-1; 7 positions agree with TRBD2. Germline trimming cut 7 bases from V and 1 base from J; bases unmatched to any gene: 7. CDR1 and CDR2 from the germline V gene are LNHDA and SQIVND (reference sequence). The CDR3 is 15 residues long.

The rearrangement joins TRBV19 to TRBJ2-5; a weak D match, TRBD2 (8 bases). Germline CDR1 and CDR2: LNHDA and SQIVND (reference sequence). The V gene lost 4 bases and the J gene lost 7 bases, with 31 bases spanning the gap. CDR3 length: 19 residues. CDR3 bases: TGTGCCAGTAGTAAAACTAGGGGGCAGGGACTAGTATCGGGTCGGACCCAGTACTTC. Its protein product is CASSKTRGQGLVSGRTQYF.

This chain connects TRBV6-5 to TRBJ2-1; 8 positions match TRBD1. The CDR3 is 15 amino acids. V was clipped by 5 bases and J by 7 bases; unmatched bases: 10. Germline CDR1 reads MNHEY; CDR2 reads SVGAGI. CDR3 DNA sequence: TGTGCCAGCAGTCAGGACAGGGACCCCTTTAATGAGCAGTTCTTC. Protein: CASSQDRDPFNEQFF.

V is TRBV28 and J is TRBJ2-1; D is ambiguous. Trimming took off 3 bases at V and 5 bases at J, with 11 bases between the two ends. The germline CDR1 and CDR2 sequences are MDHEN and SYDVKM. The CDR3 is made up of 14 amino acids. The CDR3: CASSFFYLNNEQFF. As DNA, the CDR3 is TGTGCCAGCAGTTTTTTCTACCTTAACAATGAGCAGTTCTTC.

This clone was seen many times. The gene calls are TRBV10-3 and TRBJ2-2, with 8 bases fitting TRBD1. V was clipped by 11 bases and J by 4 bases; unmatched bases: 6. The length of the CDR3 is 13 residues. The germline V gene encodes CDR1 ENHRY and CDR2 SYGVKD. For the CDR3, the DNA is TGTGCCTCGACAGGGGAGTCCACCGGGGAGCTGTTTTTT. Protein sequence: CASTGESTGELFF.

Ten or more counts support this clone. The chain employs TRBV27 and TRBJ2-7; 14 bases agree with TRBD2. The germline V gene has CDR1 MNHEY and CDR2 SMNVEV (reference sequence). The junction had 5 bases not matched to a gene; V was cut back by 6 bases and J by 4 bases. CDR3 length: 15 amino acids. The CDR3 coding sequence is TGTGCCAGCAGCCCCGGGACTAGCGGGAGTTACGAGCAGTACTTC. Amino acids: CASSPGTSGSYEQYF.

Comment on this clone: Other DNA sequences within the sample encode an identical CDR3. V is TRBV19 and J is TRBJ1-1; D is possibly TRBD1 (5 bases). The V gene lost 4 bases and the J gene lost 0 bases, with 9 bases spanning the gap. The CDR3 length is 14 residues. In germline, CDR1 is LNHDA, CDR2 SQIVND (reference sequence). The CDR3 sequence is CASSTPGLNTEAFF. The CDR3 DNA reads TGTGCCAGTAGTACACCGGGACTGAACACTGAAGCTTTCTTT.

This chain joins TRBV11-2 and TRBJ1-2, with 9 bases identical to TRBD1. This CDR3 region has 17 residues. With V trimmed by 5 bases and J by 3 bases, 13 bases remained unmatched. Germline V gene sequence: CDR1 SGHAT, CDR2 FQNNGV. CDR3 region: CASSTYRGRDSDYGYTF. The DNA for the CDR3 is TGTGCCAGCAGCACCTACAGGGGGCGCGATTCGGACTATGGCTACACCTTC.

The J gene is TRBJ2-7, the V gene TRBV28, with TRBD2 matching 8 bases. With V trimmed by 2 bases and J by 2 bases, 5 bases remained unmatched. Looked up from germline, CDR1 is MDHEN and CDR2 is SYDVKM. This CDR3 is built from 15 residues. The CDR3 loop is CASSLGLAVTYEQYF. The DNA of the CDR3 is TGTGCCAGCAGTTTAGGACTAGCAGTCACCTACGAGCAGTACTTC.

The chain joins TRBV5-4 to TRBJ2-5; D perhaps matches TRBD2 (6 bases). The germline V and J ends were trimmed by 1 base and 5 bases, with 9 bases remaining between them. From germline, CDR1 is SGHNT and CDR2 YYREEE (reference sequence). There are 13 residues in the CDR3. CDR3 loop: CASSLTLAETQYF. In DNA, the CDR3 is TGTGCCAGCAGCTTGACACTAGCTGAGACCCAGTACTTC.

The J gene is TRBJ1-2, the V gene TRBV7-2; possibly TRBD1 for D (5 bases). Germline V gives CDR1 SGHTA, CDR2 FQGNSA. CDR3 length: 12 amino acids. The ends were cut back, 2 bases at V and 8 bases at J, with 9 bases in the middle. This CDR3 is CASSLQGRGYTF. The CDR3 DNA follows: TGTGCCAGCAGCTTACAGGGAAGAGGCTACACCTTC.

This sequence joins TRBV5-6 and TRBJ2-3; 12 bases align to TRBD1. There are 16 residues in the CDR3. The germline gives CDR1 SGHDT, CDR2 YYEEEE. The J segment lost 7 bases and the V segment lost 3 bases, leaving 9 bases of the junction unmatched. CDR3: CASSSPPGQGAYTQYF. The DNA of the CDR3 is TGTGCCAGCAGCTCCCCTCCGGGACAGGGGGCTTATACGCAGTATTTT.

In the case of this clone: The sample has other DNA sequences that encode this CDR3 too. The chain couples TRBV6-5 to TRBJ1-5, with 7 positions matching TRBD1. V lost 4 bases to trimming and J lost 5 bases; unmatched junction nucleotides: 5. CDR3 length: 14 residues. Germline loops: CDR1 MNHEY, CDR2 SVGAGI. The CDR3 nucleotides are TGTGCCAGCAGTTCGAGACAGGGCTATCAGCCCCAGCATTTT. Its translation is CASSSRQGYQPQHF.

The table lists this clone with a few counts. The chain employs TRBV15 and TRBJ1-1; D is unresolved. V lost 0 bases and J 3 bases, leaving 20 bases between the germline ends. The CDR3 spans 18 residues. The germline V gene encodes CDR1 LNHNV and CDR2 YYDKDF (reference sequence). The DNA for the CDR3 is TGTGCCACCAGCAGAGAAGCGCCCGGACCGTTGGTGGACACTGAAGCTTTCTTT. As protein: CATSREAPGPLVDTEAFF. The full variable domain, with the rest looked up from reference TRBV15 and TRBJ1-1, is DAMVIQNPRYQVTQFGKPVTLSCSQTLNHNVMYWYQQKSSQAPKLLFHYYDKDFNNEADTPDNFQSRRPNTSFCFLDIRSPGLGDTAMYLCATSREAPGPLVDTEAFFGQGTRLTVV.

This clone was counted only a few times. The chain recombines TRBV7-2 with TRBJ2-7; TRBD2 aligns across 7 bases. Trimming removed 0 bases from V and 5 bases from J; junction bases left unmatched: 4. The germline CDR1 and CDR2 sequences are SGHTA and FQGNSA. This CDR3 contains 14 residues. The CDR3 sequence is CASSLAGGPDEQYF. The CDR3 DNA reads TGTGCCAGCAGCTTAGCGGGAGGGCCCGACGAGCAGTACTTC.

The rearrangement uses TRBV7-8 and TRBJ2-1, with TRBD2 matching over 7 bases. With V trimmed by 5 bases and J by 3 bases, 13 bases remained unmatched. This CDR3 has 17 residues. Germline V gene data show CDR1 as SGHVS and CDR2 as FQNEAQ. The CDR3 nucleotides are TGTGCCAGCAGCCCGCGGCGGCTAGCGGATCTCTACAATGAGCAGTTCTTC. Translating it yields CASSPRRLADLYNEQFF.

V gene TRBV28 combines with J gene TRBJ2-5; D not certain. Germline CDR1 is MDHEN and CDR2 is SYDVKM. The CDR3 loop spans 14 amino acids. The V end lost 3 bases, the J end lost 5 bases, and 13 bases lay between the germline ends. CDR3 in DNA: TGTGCCAGCAGTTTCCCCTTGGTGGGGGAGACCCAGTACTTC. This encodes CASSFPLVGETQYF.

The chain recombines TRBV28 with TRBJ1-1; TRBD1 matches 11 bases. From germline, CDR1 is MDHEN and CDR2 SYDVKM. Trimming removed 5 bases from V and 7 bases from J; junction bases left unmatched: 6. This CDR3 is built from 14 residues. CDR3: CASSDGQGAFEAFF. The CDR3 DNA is TGTGCCAGCAGTGACGGACAGGGGGCTTTTGAAGCTTTCTTT.

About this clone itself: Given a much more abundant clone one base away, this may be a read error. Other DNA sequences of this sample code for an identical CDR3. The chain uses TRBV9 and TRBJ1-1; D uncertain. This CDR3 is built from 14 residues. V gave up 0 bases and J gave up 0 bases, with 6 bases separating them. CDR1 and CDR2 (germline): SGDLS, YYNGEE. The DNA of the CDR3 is TGTGCCAGCAGCGTAGGTGGTATGAACACTGAAGCTTTCTTT. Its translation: CASSVGGMNTEAFF.

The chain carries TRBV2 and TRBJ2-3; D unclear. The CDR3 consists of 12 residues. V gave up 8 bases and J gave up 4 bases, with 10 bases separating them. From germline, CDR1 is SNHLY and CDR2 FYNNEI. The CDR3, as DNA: TGTGCCAGCCGCAAGAACGCAGATACGCAGTATTTT. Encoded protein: CASRKNADTQYF.

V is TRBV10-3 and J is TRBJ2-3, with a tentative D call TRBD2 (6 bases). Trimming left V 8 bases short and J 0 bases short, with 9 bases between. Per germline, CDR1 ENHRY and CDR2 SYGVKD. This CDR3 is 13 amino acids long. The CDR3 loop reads CAIRESSTDTQYF. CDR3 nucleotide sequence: TGTGCCATCCGGGAGTCTAGCACAGATACGCAGTATTTT.

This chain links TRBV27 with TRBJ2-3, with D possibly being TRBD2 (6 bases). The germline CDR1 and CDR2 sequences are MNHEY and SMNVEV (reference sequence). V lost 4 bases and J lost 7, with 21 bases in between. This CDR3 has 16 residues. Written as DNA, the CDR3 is TGTGCCAGCAGTTCCCTTAGGGGCCTAGCGACGCATACGCAGTATTTT. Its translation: CASSSLRGLATHTQYF.

CDR3 sequence: CASSGQGGTDTQYF. The DNA of the CDR3 is TGTGCCAGCAGCGGACAGGGTGGAACAGATACGCAGTATTTT. J is TRBJ2-3 and V is TRBV6-5, with 8 bases fitting TRBD1. The CDR3 loop spans 14 amino acids. Trimming at V came to 6 bases and at J to 3 bases, leaving 5 bases not matched to a gene. Germline V gene lookup returns CDR1 MNHEY and CDR2 SVGAGI.

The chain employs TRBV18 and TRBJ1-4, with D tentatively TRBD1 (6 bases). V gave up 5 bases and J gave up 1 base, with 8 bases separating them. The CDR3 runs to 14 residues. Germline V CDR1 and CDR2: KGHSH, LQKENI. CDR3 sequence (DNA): TGTGCCAGCTCAATACAGGGAACTAATGAAAAACTGTTTTTT. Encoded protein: CASSIQGTNEKLFF. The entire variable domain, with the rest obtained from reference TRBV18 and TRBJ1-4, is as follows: NAGVMQNPRHLVRRRGQEARLRCSPMKGHSHVYWYRQLPEEGLKFMVYLQKENIIDESGMPKERFSAEFPKEGPSILRIQQVVRGDSAAYFCASSIQGTNEKLFFGSGTQLSVL.

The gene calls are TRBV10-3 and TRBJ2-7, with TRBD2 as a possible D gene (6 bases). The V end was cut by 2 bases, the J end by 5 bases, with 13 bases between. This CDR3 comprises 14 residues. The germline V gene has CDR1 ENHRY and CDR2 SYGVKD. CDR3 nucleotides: TGTGCCATCAGTGAGCGGTCGGGGGTGGACGAGCAGTACTTC. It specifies CAISERSGVDEQYF.

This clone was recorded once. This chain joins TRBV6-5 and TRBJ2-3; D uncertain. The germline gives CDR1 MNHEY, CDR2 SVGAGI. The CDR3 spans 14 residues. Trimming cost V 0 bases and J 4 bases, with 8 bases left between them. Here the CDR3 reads CASSYSPAADTQYF. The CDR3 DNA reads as TGTGCCAGCAGTTACTCCCCTGCCGCAGATACGCAGTATTTT.

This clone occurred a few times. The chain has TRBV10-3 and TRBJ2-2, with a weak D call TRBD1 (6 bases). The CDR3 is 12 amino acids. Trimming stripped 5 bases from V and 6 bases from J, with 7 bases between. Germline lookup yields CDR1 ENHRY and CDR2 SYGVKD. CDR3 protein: CAISTGPGELFF. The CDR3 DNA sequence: TGTGCCATCAGTACAGGGCCCGGGGAGCTGTTTTTT.

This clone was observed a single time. DNA for the CDR3: TGTGCCAGCAGCCATAGGAAAAGGGGGCTGACGACAAACACCGGGGAGCTGTTTTTT. Translating it yields CASSHRKRGLTTNTGELFF. The gene calls are TRBV7-7 and TRBJ2-2, with TRBD1 identical over 7 bases. Germline CDR1 is SSHAT and CDR2 is FNYEAQ (reference sequence). The J segment lost 2 bases and the V segment lost 5 bases, leaving 17 bases of the junction unmatched. This CDR3 contains 19 residues.